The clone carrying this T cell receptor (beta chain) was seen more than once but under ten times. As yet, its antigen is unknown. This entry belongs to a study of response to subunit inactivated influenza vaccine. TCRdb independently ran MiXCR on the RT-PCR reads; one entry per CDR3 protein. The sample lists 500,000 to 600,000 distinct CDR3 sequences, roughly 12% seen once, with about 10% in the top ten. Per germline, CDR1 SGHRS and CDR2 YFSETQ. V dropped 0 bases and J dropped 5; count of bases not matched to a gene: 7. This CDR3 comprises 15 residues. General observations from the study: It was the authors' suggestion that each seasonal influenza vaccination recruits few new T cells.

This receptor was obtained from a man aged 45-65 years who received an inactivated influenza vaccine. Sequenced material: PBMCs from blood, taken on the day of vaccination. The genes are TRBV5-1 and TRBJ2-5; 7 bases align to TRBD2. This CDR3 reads CASSLVGLGAETQYF. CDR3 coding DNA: TGCGCCAGCAGCTTGGTTGGACTAGGGGCTGAGACCCAGTACTTC.